A few counts support the clone carrying this T cell receptor beta chain. The sample belongs to a study of response to subunit inactivated influenza vaccine. V lost 3 bases to trimming and J lost 1 base; unmatched junction nucleotides: 11. Germline CDR1 and CDR2: DFQATT and SNEGSKA (reference sequence). The CDR3 extends over 16 amino acids. TCRdb called the RT-PCR reads again in MiXCR, with one record for every CDR3 protein. This sample carries over 800,000 distinct CDR3 sequences, around 20% of them seen once, and the ten largest clones take roughly 10%. The sample in question was PBMCs from blood, obtained more than 4 days after vaccination. The clonotype comes from a man aged 45-65 years who received an inactivated influenza vaccine. This chain joins TRBV20-1 and TRBJ1-1; 7 nucleotides align to TRBD1. CDR3 sequence reads: CSARPRGSWGNTEAFF. CDR3 DNA: TGCAGTGCTAGGCCCAGGGGGTCGTGGGGGAACACTGAAGCTTTCTTT.